This T cell receptor (beta chain) was sequenced in a study of blood T cell repertoires in COVID-19. All enrollees were about 18 to 100 years old and from some 24 US areas. Cohort 3 recovery required two negative PCRs, clearance, or symptom resolution. Germline V gene data show CDR1 as SEHNR and CDR2 as FQNEAQ (reference sequence). The CDR3 loop spans 15 amino acids. J lost 5 bases, V lost 5 bases, and 11 bases had no gene match. Methods used by the authors: From reference gene primer amplification, estimates of nucleated cell counts were derived. The data were produced by immunoSEQ multiplex PCR, yet TCRdb's version contains in-frame clones alone and is incomplete. V, J and clone size derive from that table, while D and trimming were established from the DNA sequence. Of just over 300,000 clones listed, 75% to 90% are singletons.

The clonotype comes from a man aged 30-40 years who had recovered from COVID-19. The sequencing sample was made of PBMCs or T cells enriched from blood (not recorded which). The V call is TRBV7-9, the J call TRBJ1-2, with TRBD1 matching 7 bases. The CDR3 nucleotides read TGTGCCAGCAGCCCAGCCAGTCAGGGGGTATATGGCTACACCTTC. Its protein is CASSPASQGVYGYTF.